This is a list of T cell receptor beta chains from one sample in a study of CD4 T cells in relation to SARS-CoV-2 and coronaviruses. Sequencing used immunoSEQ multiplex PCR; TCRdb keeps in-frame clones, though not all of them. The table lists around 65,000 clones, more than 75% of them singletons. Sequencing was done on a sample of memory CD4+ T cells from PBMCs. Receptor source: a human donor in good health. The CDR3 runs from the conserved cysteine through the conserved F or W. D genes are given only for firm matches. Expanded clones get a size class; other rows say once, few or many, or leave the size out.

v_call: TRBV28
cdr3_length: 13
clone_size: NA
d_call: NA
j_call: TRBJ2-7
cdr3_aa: CASSRPAPYEQYF
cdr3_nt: TGTGCCAGCAGCCGCCCTGCTCCCTACGAGCAGTACTTC

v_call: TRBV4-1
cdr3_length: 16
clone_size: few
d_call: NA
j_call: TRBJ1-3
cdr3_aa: CASSQVPASSGNTIYF
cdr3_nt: TGCGCCAGCAGCCAAGTGCCCGCCAGCTCTGGAAACACCATATATTTT

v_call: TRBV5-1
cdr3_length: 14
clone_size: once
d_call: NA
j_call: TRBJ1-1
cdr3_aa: CASSTRAVKTEAFF
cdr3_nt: TGCGCCAGCAGCACCAGGGCTGTTAAAACTGAAGCTTTCTTT

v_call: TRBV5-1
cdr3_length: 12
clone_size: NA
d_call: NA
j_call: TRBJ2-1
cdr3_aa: CASSVQGNEQFF
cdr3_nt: TGCGCCAGCAGCGTACAGGGCAATGAGCAGTTCTTC

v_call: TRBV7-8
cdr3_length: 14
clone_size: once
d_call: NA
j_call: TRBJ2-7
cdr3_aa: CASSQRSRSYEQYF
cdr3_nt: TGTGCCAGCAGTCAAAGGTCCCGCTCCTACGAGCAGTACTTC

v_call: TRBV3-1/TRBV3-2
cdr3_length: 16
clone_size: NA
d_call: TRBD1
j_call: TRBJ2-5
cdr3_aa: CASRSRDRRKGETQYF
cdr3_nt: TGTGCCAGCAGATCCCGGGACAGGAGAAAGGGAGAGACCCAGTACTTC

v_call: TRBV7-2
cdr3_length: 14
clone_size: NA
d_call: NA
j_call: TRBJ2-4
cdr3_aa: CASSTSTSRNIQYF
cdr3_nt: TGTGCCAGCAGCACCTCTACTAGCAGGAACATTCAGTACTTC

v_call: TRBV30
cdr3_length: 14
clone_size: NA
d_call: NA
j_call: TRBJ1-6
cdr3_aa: CAWGLPQGNSPLHF
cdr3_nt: TGTGCCTGGGGCTTACCCCAGGGGAACTCACCCCTCCACTTT

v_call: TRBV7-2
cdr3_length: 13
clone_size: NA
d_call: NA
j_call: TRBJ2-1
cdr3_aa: CASSLWDEDNQFF
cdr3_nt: TGTGCCAGCAGTCTTTGGGACGAAGACAACCAGTTCTTC

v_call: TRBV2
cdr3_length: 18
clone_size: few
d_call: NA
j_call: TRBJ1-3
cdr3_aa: CASSESGANLYAGNTIYF
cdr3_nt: TGTGCCAGCAGTGAATCGGGGGCCAATTTGTACGCTGGAAACACCATATATTTT

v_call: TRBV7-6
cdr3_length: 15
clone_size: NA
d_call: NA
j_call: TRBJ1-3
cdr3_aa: CASSFSEGSGNTIYF
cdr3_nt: TGTGCCAGCAGCTTTAGTGAGGGGTCCGGAAACACCATATATTTT